Sequencing of this T cell receptor (beta chain) was carried out in a study of breast tumors, draining lymph nodes, adjacent tissues (TCRdb year 2016). In the study overall: In breast cancer patients, the study compared the TCR beta repertoires of tumor, adjacent nontumor tissue and axillary lymph nodes. In human breast cancer, the study set out to assess how tumor, surrounding tissue and draining lymph node repertoires relate to one another and whether T cells might be exchanged between them. General findings and caveats noted by the study authors: Tumor and nontumor tissue repertoires were found to be significantly more similar in luminal-like than in basal-like breast cancer. The conclusion that tumor T cells originate in lymph nodes was framed as consistent with a hypothesis rather than directly demonstrated. The data were considered consistent with most tumor T cells being derived from the lymph node and subsequently expanding within tumor tissue. Tumor T-cell repertoires showed less diversity than lymph node repertoires and more diversity than nontumor tissue repertoires, and tumor T-cell repertoires showed preferential V and J gene usage.

The listed sequencing device is Illumina HiSeq 2000. Multiplex PCR amplification was used to build the TCR beta chain libraries. High-throughput sequencing was used to analyze the amplified TCR beta chain products. The public reads were reanalyzed by TCRdb: fastp trimming at Q25, MiXCR alignment, in-frame beta chains only. Duplicate CDR3 protein sequences are folded into a single record with the most common DNA and genes. Here the sample has 15,000 to 20,000 distinct CDR3 sequences; around 46% occur a single time. The ten largest clones represent 15% to 25% of the sample. As regards this clonotype: Its antigen has not been determined. Relative to the germline gene, one junction end is altered; a read error may explain this.

CDR1 and CDR2, looked up from the germline V gene (reference sequence), are MNHNY and SVGAGI. The CDR3 starts with the cysteine, ends with the phenylalanine, and has 16 residues. Only the CDR3 part of the read is kept: 48 bases, read in frame from the first base. This sequence originates from a female donor with breast cancer. Some clones in this sample may be carry-over from other donors' samples. This sequence uses TRBV6-6 and TRBJ2-1, and 11 junctional nucleotides match TRBD1. The sample taken for sequencing was breast tumor tissue. The sequence in DNA is TGTGCCAGCAGTCACTCGAGGGACAGGGGGAACAATGAGCAGTTCTTC. This sequence encodes CASSHSRDRGNNEQFF.